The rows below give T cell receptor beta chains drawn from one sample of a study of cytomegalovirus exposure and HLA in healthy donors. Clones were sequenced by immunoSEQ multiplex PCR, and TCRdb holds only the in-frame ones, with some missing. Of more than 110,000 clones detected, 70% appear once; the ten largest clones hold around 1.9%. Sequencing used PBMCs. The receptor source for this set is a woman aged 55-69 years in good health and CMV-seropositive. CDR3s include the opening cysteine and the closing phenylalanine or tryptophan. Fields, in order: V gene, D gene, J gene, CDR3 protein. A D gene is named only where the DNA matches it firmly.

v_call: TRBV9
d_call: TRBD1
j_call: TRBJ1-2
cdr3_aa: CASSPLRGEAANYGYTF

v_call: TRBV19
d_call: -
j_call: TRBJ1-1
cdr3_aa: CASSILSGRGTEAFF

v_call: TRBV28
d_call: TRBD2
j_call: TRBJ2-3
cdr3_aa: CASSLMSSGITDTQYF

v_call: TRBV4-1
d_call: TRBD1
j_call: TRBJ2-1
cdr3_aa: CASSQAAGMRGQGSDEQFF

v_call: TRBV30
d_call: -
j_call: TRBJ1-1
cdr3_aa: CAWSPARAVEAFF

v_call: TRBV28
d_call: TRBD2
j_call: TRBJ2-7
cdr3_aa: CASSPYGTGTSGYEQYF

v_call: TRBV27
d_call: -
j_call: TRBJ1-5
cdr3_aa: CASSSDSFNQPQHF

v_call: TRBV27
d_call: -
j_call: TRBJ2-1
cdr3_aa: CASSFRALYNEQFF

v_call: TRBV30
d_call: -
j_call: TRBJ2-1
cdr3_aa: CAWSVSGVSYNEQFF

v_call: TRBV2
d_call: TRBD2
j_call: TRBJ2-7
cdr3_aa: CASTSGLAGGPHEQYF

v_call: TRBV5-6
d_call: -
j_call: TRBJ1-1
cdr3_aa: CASSLALNTEAFF

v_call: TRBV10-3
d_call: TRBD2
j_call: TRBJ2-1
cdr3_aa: CAISESASGRHEQFF

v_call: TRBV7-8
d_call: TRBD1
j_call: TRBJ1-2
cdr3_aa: CASSQTGVYGYTF

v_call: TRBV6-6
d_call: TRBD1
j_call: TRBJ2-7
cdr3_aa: CASSYRTGVSYEQYF

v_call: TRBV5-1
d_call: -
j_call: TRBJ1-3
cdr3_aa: CASSPESSGNTIYF

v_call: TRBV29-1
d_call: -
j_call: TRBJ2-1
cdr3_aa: CSARLGGMNEQFF

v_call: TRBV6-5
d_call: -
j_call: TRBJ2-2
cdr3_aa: CASRVGVKFGGELFF

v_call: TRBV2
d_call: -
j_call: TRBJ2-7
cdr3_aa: CASSGPLYEQYF

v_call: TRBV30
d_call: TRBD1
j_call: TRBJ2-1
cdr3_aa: CAWSPPGGLFF

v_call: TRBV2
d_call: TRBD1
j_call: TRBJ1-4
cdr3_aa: CASSGKTGGREKLFF

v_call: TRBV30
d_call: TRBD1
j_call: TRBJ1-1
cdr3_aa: CAWDGHRGTEAFF

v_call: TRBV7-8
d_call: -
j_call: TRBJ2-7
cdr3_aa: CASSITNLAVYEQYF

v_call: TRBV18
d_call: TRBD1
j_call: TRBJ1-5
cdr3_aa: CASSPGTGNQPQHF

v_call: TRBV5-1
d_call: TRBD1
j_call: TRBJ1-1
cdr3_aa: CASSHRGIEAFF

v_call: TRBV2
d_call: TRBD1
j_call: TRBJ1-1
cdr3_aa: CASRKRQGPEIGPEAFF

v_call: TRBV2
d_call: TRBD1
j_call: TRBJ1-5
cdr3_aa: CASRGTGVQPQHF

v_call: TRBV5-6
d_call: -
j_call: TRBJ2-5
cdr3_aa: CASSLKVRGETQYF

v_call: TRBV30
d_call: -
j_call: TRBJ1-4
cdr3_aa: CAWSFRSTNEKLFF

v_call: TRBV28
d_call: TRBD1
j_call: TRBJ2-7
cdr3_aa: CASSLGQGAIIRDEQYF

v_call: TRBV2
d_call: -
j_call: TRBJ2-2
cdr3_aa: CASSLSAPNTGELFF

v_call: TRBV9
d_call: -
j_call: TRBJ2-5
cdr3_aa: CASSVGRGTETQYF

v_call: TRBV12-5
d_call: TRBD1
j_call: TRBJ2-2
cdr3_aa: CASGLVLTGDPPGELFF

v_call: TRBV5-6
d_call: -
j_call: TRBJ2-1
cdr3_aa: CASSLEGVLGYNEQFF

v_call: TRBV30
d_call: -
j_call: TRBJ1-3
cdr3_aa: CAWSSNSGNTIYF

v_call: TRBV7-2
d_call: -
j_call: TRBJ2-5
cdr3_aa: CASSSRGQETQYF

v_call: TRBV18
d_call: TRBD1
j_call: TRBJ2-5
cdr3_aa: CASSKTGEQETQYF

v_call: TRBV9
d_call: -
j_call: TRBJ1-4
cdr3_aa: CASSVKEGLNEKLFF

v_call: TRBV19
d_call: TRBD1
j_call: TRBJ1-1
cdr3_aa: CASSRQGKTEAFF

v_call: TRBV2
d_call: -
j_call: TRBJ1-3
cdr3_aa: CASRRFGSGNTIYF

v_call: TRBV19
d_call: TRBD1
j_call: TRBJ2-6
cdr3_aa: CASSRGGGVVAGANVLTF

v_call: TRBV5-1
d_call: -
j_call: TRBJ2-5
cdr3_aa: CASSFRQPQETQYF

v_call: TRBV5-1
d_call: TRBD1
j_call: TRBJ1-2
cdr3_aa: CASSLEGGTDGYTF